Listed below are T cell receptor beta chains from one sample, sequenced in a study of cytomegalovirus exposure and HLA in healthy donors. Sequenced by immunoSEQ multiplex PCR; TCRdb stores in-frame clones only, minus some. The sample lists 170,000 or so clones, roughly 86% occurring once. The sequenced material came from PBMCs. The receptors come from a girl aged 10 to 17 in good health and CMV-seropositive. CDR3s include the opening cysteine and the closing phenylalanine or tryptophan. The D gene is left open where the match is weak. Some rows mark clone size as missing; the rest say once, few, many or name a class of expanded clone.

clone_size j_call v_call d_call cdr3_nt cdr3_aa
few TRBJ1-1 TRBV19 . TGTGCCAGTAACGCTCTAGGAGGAGTGCCTGAAGCTTTCTTT CASNALGGVPEAFF
. TRBJ1-5 TRBV30 . TGTGCCTGGAGTAACAGAATCAATCAGCCCCAGCATTTT CAWSNRINQPQHF
. TRBJ2-3 TRBV13 TRBD2 TGTGCCAGCAGCCCGGGGGGGGCGGGGGGGCCAGATACGCAGTATTTT CASSPGGAGGPDTQYF
. TRBJ1-3 TRBV6-5 . TGTGCCAGCAGTTACTCACTCTCTGGAAACACCATATATTTT CASSYSLSGNTIYF
. TRBJ1-4 TRBV7-6 . TGTGCCAGCAGCTTAGCTAAAAATTGGCCAACTAATGAAAAACTGTTTTTT CASSLAKNWPTNEKLFF
. TRBJ2-3 TRBV20-1 . TGCAGTGCTAGAGTCTCTGATACGCAGTATTTT CSARVSDTQYF
. TRBJ1-3 TRBV19 . TGTGCCAGTAGTGGACAGACTGGCAGGGTCGGGAACACCATATATTTT CASSGQTGRVGNTIYF
. TRBJ1-1 TRBV13 . TGTGCCAGCAGCTTAAGAAATAGGGAGGAAGCTTTCTTT CASSLRNREEAFF
. TRBJ2-1 TRBV10-3 TRBD2 TGTGCCATCAGTGTAACTAGCGGCTCCTACAATGAGCAGTTCTTC CAISVTSGSYNEQFF
. TRBJ1-1 TRBV16 TRBD1 TGTGCCAGCAGCCAAGGGACAGGGTATAACACTGAAGCTTTCTTT CASSQGTGYNTEAFF
few TRBJ2-5 TRBV5-5 TRBD1 TGTGCCAGCAGCGGAGACAGGGTTGTGGAGACCCAGTACTTC CASSGDRVVETQYF
. TRBJ2-1 TRBV6-5 . TGTGCCAGCAAGCCTAGTTACAATGAGCAGTTCTTC CASKPSYNEQFF
. TRBJ2-3 TRBV5-1 . TGCGCCAGCAGCTTACAGAAATCAACAGATACGCAGTATTTT CASSLQKSTDTQYF
. TRBJ2-5 TRBV18 . TGTGCCAGCTCACCCCTGCAGGAGGTACAAGAGACCCAGTACTTC CASSPLQEVQETQYF
. TRBJ1-3 TRBV28 . TGTGCCAGCAGTGGGGGGGGGTCTGGAAACACCATATATTTT CASSGGGSGNTIYF
few TRBJ1-1 TRBV6-6 . TGTGCCAGCAGTTACTCGCCAGGGTCTACTGAAGCTTTCTTT CASSYSPGSTEAFF
. TRBJ2-7 TRBV6-1 . TGTGCCAGCAGGGCGGGCTACCCTTCCTACGAGCAGTACTTC CASRAGYPSYEQYF
. TRBJ2-7 TRBV27 . TGTGCCAGCAGTCACCGGACACCATCCTACGAGCAGTACTTC CASSHRTPSYEQYF
. TRBJ1-1 TRBV7-9 . TGTGCCAGCAGCCCCGGCAGGGGGAACACTGAAGCTTTCTTT CASSPGRGNTEAFF
. TRBJ2-3 TRBV5-4 TRBD2 TGTGCCAGCAGCAGACACGGGGGGGGAGATACGCAGTATTTT CASSRHGGGDTQYF
. TRBJ1-1 TRBV2 . TGTGCCAGCTTTACGGTGAACACTGAAGCTTTCTTT CASFTVNTEAFF
. TRBJ2-2 TRBV7-9 . TGTGCCAACCCCCCCAACAATCCGAACACCGGGGAGCTGTTTTTT CANPPNNPNTGELFF
. TRBJ1-4 TRBV5-4 . TGTGCCAGCAGCTTTCAGGGCACTAATGAAAAACTGTTTTTT CASSFQGTNEKLFF
. TRBJ1-5 TRBV19 TRBD1 TGTGCCAGTAGTATGAATTTAGGGGGCCATCAGCCCCAGCATTTT CASSMNLGGHQPQHF